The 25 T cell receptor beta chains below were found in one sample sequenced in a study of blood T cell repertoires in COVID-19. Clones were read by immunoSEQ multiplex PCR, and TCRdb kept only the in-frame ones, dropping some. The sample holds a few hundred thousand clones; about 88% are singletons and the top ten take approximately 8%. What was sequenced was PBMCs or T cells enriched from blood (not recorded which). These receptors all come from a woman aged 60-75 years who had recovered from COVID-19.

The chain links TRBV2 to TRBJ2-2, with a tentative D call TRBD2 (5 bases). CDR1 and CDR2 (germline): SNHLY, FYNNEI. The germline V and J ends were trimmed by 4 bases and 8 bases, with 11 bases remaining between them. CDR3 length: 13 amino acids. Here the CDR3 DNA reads TGTGCCAGCAGTGGAGAGGGAGCGGGGGAGCTGTTTTTT. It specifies CASSGEGAGELFF.

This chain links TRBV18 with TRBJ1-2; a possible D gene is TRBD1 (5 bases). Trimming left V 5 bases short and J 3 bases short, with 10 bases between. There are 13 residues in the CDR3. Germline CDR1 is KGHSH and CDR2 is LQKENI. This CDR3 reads CASSDGAYYGYTF. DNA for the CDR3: TGTGCCAGCTCAGATGGGGCTTACTATGGCTACACCTTC.

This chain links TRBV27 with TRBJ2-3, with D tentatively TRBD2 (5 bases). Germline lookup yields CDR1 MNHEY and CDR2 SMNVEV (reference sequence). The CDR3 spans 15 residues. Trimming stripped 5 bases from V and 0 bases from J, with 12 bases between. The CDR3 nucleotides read TGTGCCAGCAGTACCTCAAGCGGTAGCACAGATACGCAGTATTTT. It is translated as CASSTSSGSTDTQYF.

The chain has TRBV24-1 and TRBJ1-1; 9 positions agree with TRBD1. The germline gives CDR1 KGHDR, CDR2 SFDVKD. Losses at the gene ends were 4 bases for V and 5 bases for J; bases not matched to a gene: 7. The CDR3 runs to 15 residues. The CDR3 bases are TGTGCCACCAGTGAGTGGGGACAGGGCTTGACTGAAGCTTTCTTT. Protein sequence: CATSEWGQGLTEAFF.

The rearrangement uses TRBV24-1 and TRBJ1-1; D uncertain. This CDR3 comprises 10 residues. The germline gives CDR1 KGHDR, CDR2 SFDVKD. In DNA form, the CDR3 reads TGTGCACTGGGGAGGGATTACGCTTTCTTT. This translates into CALGRDYAFF.

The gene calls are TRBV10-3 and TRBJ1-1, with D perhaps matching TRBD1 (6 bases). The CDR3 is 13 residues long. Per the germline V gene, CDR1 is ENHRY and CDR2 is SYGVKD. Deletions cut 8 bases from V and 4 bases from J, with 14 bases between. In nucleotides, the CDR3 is TGTGCCATCGACGAGGGAGGGGGCACTGAAGCTTTCTTT. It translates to CAIDEGGGTEAFF.

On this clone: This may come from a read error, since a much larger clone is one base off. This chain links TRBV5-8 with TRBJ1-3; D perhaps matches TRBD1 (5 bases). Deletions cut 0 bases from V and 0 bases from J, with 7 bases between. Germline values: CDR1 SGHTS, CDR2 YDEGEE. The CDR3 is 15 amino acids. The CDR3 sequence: CASSLEGNSGNTIYF. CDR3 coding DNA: TGTGCCAGCAGCTTGGAGGGGAACTCTGGAAACACCATATATTTT.

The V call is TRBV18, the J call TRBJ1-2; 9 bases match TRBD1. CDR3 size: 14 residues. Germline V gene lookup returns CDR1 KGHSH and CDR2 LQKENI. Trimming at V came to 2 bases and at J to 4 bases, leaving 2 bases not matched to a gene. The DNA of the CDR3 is TGTGCCAGCTCACCAGGGACAGGGACCTATGGCTACACCTTC. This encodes CASSPGTGTYGYTF.

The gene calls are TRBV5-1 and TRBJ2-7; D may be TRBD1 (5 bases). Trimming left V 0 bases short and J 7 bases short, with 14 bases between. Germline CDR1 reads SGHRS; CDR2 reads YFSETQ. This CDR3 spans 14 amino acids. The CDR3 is CASSLGTGLGEQYF. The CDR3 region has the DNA TGCGCCAGCAGCTTGGGTACAGGCCTCGGGGAGCAGTACTTC.

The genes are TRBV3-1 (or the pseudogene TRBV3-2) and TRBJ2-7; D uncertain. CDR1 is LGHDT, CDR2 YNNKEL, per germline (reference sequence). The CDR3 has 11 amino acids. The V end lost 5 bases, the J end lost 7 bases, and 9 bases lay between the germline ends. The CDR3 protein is CASSDGWEQYF. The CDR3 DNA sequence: TGTGCCAGCAGCGACGGGTGGGAGCAGTACTTC.

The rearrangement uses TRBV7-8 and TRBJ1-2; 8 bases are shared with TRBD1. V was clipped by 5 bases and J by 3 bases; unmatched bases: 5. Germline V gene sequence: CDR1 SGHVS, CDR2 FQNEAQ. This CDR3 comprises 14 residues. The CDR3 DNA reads TGTGCCAGCAGCGGACAGGGTCCGGACTATGGCTACACCTTC. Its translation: CASSGQGPDYGYTF.

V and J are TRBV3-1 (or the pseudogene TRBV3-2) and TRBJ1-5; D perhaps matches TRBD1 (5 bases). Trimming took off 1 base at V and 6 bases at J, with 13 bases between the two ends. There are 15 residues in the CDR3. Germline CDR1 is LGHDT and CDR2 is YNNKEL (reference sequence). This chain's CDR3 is CASSQGSVGVQPQHF. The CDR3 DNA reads TGTGCCAGCAGCCAAGGTTCTGTAGGGGTTCAGCCCCAGCATTTT.

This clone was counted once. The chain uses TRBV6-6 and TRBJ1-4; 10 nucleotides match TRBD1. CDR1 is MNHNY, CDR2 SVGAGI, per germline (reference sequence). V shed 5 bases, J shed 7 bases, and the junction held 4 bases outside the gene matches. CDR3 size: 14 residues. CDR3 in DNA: TGTGCCAGCAGTCCGGGACAGGGGTTTGAAAAACTGTTTTTT. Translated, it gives CASSPGQGFEKLFF.

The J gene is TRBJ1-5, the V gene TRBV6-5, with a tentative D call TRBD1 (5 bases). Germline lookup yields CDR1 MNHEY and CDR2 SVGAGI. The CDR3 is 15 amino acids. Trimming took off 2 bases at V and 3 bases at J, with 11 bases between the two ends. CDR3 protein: CASSYISGVNQPQHF. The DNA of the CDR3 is TGTGCCAGCAGTTACATCTCGGGGGTCAATCAGCCCCAGCATTTT.

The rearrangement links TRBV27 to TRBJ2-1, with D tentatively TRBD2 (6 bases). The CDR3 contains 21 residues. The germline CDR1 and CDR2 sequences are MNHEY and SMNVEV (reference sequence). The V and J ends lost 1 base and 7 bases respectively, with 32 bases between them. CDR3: CASSLWRPTVEEGFRFNEQFF. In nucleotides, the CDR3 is TGTGCCAGCAGTTTATGGAGGCCTACGGTGGAGGAGGGTTTCCGGTTTAATGAGCAGTTCTTC.

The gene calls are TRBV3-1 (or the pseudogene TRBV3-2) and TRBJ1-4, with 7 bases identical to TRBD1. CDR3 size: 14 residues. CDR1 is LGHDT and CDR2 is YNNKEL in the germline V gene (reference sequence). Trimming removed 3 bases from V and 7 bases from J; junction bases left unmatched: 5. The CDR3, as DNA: TGTGCCAGCAGCCAGACAGGGACCCGTGAAAAACTGTTTTTT. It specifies CASSQTGTREKLFF.

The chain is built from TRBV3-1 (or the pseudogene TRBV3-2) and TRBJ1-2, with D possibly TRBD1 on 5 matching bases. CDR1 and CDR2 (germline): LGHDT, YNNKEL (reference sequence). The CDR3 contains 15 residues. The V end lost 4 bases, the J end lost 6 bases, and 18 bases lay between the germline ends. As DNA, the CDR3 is TGTGCCAGCAGCCTCCGGACACAAGGAGTCCATGGCTACACCTTC. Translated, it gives CASSLRTQGVHGYTF.

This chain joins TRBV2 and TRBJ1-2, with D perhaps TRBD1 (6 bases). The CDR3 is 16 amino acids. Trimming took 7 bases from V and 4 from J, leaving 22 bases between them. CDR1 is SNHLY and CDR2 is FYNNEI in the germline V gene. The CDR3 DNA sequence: TGTGCCAGCATCCGGGACACCAACCTTGGTGGCTATGGCTACACCTTC. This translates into CASIRDTNLGGYGYTF.

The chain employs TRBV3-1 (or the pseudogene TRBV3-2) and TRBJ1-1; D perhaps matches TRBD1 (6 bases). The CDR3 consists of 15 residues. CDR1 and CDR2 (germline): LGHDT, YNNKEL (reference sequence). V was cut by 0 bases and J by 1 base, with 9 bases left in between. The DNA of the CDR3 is TGTGCCAGCAGCCAAGATGGGGGCCGGAACACTGAAGCTTTCTTT. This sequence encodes CASSQDGGRNTEAFF.

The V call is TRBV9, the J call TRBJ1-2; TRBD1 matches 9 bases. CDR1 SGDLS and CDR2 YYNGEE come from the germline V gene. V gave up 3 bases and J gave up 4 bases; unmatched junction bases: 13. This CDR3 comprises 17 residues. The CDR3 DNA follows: TGTGCCAGCAGCGCGGAAACCGGGACAGGGCTTTTCTATGGCTACACCTTC. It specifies CASSAETGTGLFYGYTF. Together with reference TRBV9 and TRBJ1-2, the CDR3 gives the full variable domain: DSGVTQTPKHLITATGQRVTLRCSPRSGDLSVYWYQQSLDQGLQFLIQYYNGEERAKGNILERFSAQQFPDLHSELNLSSLELGDSALYFCASSAETGTGLFYGYTFGSGTRLTVV.

CDR3 coding DNA: TGTGCCAGCAGGGGGGGTCCCAATCAGCCCCAGCATTTT. Its protein is CASRGGPNQPQHF. This chain links TRBV6-5 with TRBJ1-5, with D possibly TRBD1 on 5 matching bases. This CDR3 comprises 13 residues. The germline V gene has CDR1 MNHEY and CDR2 SVGAGI. Deletions cut 6 bases from V and 3 bases from J, with 9 bases between.

The CDR3 coding sequence is TGTGCCAGCAGCCAAGAATGGGTGACTAACACTGAAGCTTTCTTT. The encoded protein is CASSQEWVTNTEAFF. This sequence joins TRBV3-1 (or the pseudogene TRBV3-2) and TRBJ1-1, with D unclear. The CDR3 is 15 amino acids. Per the germline V gene, CDR1 is LGHDT and CDR2 is YNNKEL (reference sequence). Trimming took 0 bases from V and 2 from J, leaving 10 bases between them.

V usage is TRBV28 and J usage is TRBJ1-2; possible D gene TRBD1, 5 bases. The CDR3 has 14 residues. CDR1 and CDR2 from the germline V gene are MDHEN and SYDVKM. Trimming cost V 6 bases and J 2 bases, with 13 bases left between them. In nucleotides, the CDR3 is TGTGCCAGCAGCGTCATGTCAGGGAACTATGGCTACACCTTC. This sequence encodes CASSVMSGNYGYTF.

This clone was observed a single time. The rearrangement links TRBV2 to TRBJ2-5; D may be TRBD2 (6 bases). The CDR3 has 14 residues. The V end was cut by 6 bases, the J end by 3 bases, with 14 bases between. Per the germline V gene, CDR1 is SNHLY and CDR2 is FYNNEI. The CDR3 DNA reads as TGTGCCAGCAGAAATAACGGGGGAGAAGAGACCCAGTACTTC. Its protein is CASRNNGGEETQYF.

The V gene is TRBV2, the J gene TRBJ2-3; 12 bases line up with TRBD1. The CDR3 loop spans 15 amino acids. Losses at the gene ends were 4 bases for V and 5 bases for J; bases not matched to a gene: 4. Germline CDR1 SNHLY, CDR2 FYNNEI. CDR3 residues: CASSVGTGGVDTQYF. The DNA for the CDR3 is TGTGCCAGCAGTGTAGGGACAGGGGGCGTAGATACGCAGTATTTT.